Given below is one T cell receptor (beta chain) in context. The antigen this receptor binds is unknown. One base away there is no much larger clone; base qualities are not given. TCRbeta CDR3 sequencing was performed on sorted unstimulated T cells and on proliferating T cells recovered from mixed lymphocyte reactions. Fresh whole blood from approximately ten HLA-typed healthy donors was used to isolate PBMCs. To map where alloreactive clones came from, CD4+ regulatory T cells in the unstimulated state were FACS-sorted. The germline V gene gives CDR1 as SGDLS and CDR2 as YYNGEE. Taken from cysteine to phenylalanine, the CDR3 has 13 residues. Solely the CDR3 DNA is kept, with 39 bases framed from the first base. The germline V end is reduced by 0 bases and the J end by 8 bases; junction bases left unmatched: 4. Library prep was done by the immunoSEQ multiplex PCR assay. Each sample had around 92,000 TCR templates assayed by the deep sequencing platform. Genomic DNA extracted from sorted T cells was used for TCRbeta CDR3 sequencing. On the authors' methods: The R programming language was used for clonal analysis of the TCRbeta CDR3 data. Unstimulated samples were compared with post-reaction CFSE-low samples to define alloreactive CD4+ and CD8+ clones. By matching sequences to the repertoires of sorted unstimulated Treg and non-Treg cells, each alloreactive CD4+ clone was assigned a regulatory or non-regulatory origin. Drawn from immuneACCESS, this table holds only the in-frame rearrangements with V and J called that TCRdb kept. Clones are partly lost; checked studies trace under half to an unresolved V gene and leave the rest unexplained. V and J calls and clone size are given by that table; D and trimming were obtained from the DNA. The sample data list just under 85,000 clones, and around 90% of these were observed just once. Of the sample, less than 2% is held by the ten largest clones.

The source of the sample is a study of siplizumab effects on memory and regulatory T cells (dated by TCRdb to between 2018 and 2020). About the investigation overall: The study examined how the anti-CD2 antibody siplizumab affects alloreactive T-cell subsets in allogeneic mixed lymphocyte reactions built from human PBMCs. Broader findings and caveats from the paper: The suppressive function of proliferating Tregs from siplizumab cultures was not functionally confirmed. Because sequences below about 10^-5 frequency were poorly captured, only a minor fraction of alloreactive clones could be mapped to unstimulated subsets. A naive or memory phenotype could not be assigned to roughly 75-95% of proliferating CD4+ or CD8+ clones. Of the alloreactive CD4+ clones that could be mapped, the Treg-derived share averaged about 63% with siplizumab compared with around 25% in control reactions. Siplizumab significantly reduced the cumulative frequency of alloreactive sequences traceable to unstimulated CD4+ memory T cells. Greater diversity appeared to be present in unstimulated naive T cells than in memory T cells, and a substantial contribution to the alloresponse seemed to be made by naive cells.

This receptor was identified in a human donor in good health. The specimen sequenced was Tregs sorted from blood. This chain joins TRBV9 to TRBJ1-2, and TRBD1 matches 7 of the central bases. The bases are TGTGCCAGCAGCGTAGCGGACAGGAGAGGCTACACCTTC. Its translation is CASSVADRRGYTF.